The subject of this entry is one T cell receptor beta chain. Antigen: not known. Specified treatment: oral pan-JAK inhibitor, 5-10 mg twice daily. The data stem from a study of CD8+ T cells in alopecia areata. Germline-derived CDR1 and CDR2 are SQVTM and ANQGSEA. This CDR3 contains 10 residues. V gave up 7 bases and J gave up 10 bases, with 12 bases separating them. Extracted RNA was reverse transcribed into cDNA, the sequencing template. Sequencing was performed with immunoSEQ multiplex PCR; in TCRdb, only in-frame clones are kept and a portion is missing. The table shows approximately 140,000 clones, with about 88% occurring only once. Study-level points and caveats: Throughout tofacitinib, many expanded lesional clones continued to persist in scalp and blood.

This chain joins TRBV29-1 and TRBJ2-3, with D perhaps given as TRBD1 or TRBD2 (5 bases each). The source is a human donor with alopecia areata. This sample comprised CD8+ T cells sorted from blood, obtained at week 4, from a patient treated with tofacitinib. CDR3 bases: TGCAGCGACGAGGGGAGTGCGCAGTATTTT. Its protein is CSDEGSAQYF.